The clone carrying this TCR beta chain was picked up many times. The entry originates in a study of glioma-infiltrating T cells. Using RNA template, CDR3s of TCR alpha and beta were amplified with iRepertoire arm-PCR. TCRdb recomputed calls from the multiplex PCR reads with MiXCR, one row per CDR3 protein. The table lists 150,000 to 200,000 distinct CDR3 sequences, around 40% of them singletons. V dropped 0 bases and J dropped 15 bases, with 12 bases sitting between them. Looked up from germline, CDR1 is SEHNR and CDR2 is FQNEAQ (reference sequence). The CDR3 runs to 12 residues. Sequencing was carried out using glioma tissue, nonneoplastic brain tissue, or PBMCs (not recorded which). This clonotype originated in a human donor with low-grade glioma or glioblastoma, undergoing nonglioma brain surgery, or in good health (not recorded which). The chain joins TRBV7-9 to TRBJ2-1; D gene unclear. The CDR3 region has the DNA TGTGCCAGCAGCTTAGCAAGTCCGAGGAGGTTCTTC. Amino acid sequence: CASSLASPRRFF.